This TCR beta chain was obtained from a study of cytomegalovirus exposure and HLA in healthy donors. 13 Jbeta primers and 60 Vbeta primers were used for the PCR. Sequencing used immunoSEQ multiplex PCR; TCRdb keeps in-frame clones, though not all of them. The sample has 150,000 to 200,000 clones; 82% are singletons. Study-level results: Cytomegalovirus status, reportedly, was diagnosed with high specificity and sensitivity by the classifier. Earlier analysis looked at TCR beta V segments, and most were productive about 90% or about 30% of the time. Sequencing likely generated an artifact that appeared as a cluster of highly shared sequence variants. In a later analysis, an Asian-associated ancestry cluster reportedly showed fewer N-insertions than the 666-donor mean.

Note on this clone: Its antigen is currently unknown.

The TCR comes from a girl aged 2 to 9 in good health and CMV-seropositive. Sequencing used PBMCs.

The CDR3 sequence: CASKWTGINNEQFF. The CDR3 nucleotides read TGTGCCAGCAAATGGACAGGGATAAACAATGAGCAGTTCTTC. The chain uses TRBV28 and TRBJ2-1, with TRBD1 identical over 8 bases. CDR1 MDHEN and CDR2 SYDVKM come from the germline V gene. The CDR3 is made up of 14 amino acids. The V gene end was trimmed by 7 bases and the J gene end by 5 bases; junction bases not matched to a gene: 7.